This TCR beta chain was sequenced during a study of T cells in Graves' hyperthyroidism and ophthalmopathy. Regions amplified from RNA transcripts were the TCR beta CDR3 regions. HTBI primers were used for first-round RT-PCR of the TCR CDR3. TCRdb reprocessed the multiplex PCR reads with MiXCR, giving one entry per CDR3 protein. There are about 720,000 distinct CDR3 sequences in the sample; over 15% occur only once, and around 8% lies in the top ten. The CDR3 runs to 15 residues. Trimming at V came to 3 bases and at J to 1 base, leaving 2 bases not matched to a gene. Germline loops: CDR1 SGHTA, CDR2 FQGNSA. Hyperthyroidism of Graves' type that showed no ophthalmopathy progression within 18 months was stable. Study-wide points: Within blood appeared most thyroid clonotypes that had expanded above 0.001.

Worth noting for this clonotype: Its specificity is not known.

Sequencing was carried out using blood. The rearrangement uses TRBV7-2 and TRBJ1-3; 8 bases agree with TRBD1. The origin of this receptor is a man aged 18 to 30 with Graves' hyperthyroidism. CDR3 in DNA: TGTGCCAGCAGCTTCCGGACAGGGTCTGGAAACACCATATATTTT. Encoded protein: CASSFRTGSGNTIYF.